The sequence of this T cell receptor (beta chain) was determined in a study of CXCR3-negative and CXCR3-positive naive CD8 T cells. In germline, CDR1 is SQVTM, CDR2 ANQGSEA. The CDR3 has 14 amino acids. Worth noting for this clonotype: Its antigen is currently unknown.

Points from the study as a whole: CXCR3-expressing naive cells carried TRB CDR3s more hydrophobic than those of CXCR3-negative naive cells.

Triplicate sorts of under 350,000 cells per CD8+ subset. cDNA libraries for TRB were generated by 5' RACE incorporating UMI labels. Reanalyzing the 5' RACE reads, TCRdb keeps one entry per CDR3 protein, without DNA. Recorded for this sample: 100,000 to 150,000 distinct CDR3 sequences. V and J are TRBV29-1 and TRBJ2-2. The sequence came from a human donor in good health. Some clones in this sample may be carry-over from other donors' samples. Sequenced sample: naive CXCR3- CD8+ T cells from blood. Subset specified: CD45RO-CCR7+CD27+CD95- naive CD8+ T cells lacking CXCR3 (TNR3-). The CDR3 spells CSVEGAANTGELFF.